The clone carrying this T cell receptor beta chain was seen a handful of times. Its target is not known. This record belongs to a study of response to subunit inactivated influenza vaccine. A single record per CDR3 protein comes from TCRdb applying MiXCR to the RT-PCR reads. The table has approximately 730,000 distinct CDR3 sequences, approximately 15% seen once; the top ten hold 6.5% to 8.5%. Study-wide points: Each seasonal flu vaccination may recruit only limited new T cells, authors suggested.

Sequenced here: PBMCs from blood, sampled roughly 2 weeks before vaccination. The source is a man aged 50 to 60 who received an inactivated influenza vaccine.

CDR3: CASSPGQGTYGYTF. In nucleotides, the CDR3 is TGTGCCAGCAGCCCAGGACAGGGGACCTATGGCTACACCTTC. The chain carries TRBV4-2 and TRBJ1-2; the match to TRBD1 covers 9 bases. This CDR3 is 14 amino acids long. The germline gives CDR1 LGHNA, CDR2 YNFKEQ. J lost 4 bases, V lost 4 bases, and 4 bases had no gene match.